The 6 T cell receptor beta chains listed next were all sequenced from one sample in a study of CD8+CD57+ T cells in acquired aplastic anemia. Genomic DNA provided the template from which TCR beta VDJ and CDR3 profiles were obtained. A single record per CDR3 protein comes from TCRdb applying MiXCR to the reads. The data show some 410,000 distinct CDR3 sequences, 65% to 75% seen once. Sequencing was done on a sample of sorted CD4+, CD8+, or CD8+CD57+ T cells (not recorded which) from PBMCs. The receptors shown here come from a human donor in good health, serving as a control.

This clonotype appeared many times. This chain connects TRBV7-2 to TRBJ1-3, with 7 nucleotides matching TRBD1. V lost 3 bases, J lost 2 bases, and 10 bases stayed unmatched. Germline assignment: CDR1 SGHTA and CDR2 FQGNSA. CDR3 length equals 17 residues. This CDR3 is CASSFQSGRGAGNTIYF. The CDR3 DNA reads TGTGCCAGCAGCTTTCAATCGGGCAGGGGGGCTGGAAACACCATATATTTT.

The CDR3 region is CASSWTRLAGGSSYEQYF. CDR3 sequence (DNA): TGTGCCAGCAGCTGGACACGACTAGCGGGAGGTAGCTCCTACGAGCAGTACTTC. The rearrangement joins TRBV7-3 to TRBJ2-7, with TRBD2 identical over 13 bases. The V segment lost 4 bases and the J segment 0 bases; nucleotides outside the gene matches: 9. Germline CDR1 is SGHTA and CDR2 is FQGTGA. The CDR3 loop spans 18 amino acids.

With regard to this clonotype: The junction differs from germline at one of its ends, possibly a read error. The chain has TRBV7-8 and TRBJ1-2; 8 nucleotides match TRBD1. CDR3 length: 14 amino acids. Germline V gives CDR1 SGHVS, CDR2 FQNEAQ. The CDR3 bases are TGTGCCAGCATTGAGGACAGGGCGGGCACCGGGGAGCTGTTC. Its translation is CASIEDRAGTGELF.

Comment on this clonotype: Germline is not matched at one junction end, which may reflect a read error. The chain joins TRBV2 to TRBJ2-7, with D perhaps matching TRBD1 or TRBD2 (6 bases each). The CDR3 totals 15 residues. Germline loops: CDR1 SNHLY, CDR2 FYNNEI. This CDR3 is CATILATGLDYAQHF. The CDR3 coding sequence is TGTGCCACCATCCTAGCAACAGGGCTGGACTACGCCCAGCACTTC.

The V call is TRBV12-3 or TRBV12-4, the J call TRBJ2-1, with 10 bases matching TRBD2. The CDR3 contains 13 residues. Germline trimming cut 11 bases from V and 9 bases from J; bases unmatched to any gene: 10. CDR3 residues: CAWSSSGGVEQFF. CDR3 DNA sequence: TGTGCCTGGAGTAGCAGCGGGGGGGTTGAGCAGTTCTTC.

This chain uses TRBV10-3 with TRBJ1-6; 9 bases match TRBD1. Germline values: CDR1 ENHRY, CDR2 SYGVKD. V shed 7 bases, J shed 11 bases, and the junction held 6 bases outside the gene matches. The CDR3 covers 13 residues. CDR3 nucleotides: TGTGCCATCACTGGGACAGGGTATCCACCCCTCCACTTT. Its protein is CAITGTGYPPLHF.